What follows are 12 T cell receptor beta chains derived from one specimen sequenced in a study of cytomegalovirus exposure and HLA in healthy donors. PCR primers comprised 60 Vbeta and 13 Jbeta primers. Libraries were prepared by immunoSEQ multiplex PCR; TCRdb keeps only in-frame clonotypes and omits some of them. The sample has some 180,000 clones, approximately 80% seen once; the top ten hold approximately 2.9%. Material: PBMCs. Receptor source: a female donor in good health and CMV-seronegative.

Turning to this clone: The germline gene is not matched at one end of the junction; a read error may be the cause. This chain links TRBV11-3 with TRBJ2-1; D gene ambiguous. This CDR3 has 11 amino acids. Germline CDR1 is SGHNT and CDR2 is YENEEA. The CDR3 nucleotides are TGTGCCAGCAGCTCCTCCAATGAGCAGTTCTTC. It codes for CASSSSNEQFF.

On this clone itself: An end of the junction does not agree with germline; a read error may underlie this. The rearrangement uses TRBV7-7 and TRBJ2-1; 10 bases fit TRBD2. The CDR3 is made up of 17 amino acids. CDR1 is SSHAT and CDR2 is FNYEAQ in the germline V gene (reference sequence). The CDR3 reads CASSLADASGSYNEQFF. CDR3 nucleotides: TGTGCTAGCAGCTTAGCGGATGCTAGCGGGAGCTACAATGAGCAGTTCTTC.

The chain combines TRBV30 with TRBJ2-7, with TRBD1 matching over 7 bases. With 0 bases clipped from V and 5 bases from J, the junction kept 4 bases outside the gene matches. Germline V lookup: CDR1 GTSNPN, CDR2 SVGIG (reference sequence). This CDR3 is 13 amino acids long. The CDR3 spells CAWSVVGGDEQYF. Here the CDR3 DNA reads TGTGCCTGGAGTGTTGTAGGGGGCGACGAGCAGTACTTC.

The chain employs TRBV7-2 and TRBJ2-1; TRBD2 matches 13 bases. V shed 2 bases and J 9 bases; nucleotides not matched to a gene: 4. The germline gives CDR1 SGHTA, CDR2 FQGNSA. This CDR3 spans 15 amino acids. The CDR3 DNA sequence: TGTGCCAGCAGCTTAACTAGCGGGGGGGCCCTTGAGCAGTTCTTC. Translation gives CASSLTSGGALEQFF.

This sequence joins TRBV6-1 and TRBJ2-2; the match to TRBD2 covers 11 bases. Germline-derived CDR1 and CDR2 are MNHNS and SASEGT. Trimming removed 6 bases from V and 7 bases from J; junction bases left unmatched: 7. The CDR3 contains 15 residues. The DNA for the CDR3 is TGTGCCAGCAGAGGTAGCGGGGGGGCTGGCGGGGAGCTGTTTTTT. Its translation is CASRGSGGAGGELFF.

The chain couples TRBV19 to TRBJ1-2; D gene uncertain. Trimming removed 2 bases at V and 1 base at J, with 5 bases between. This CDR3 contains 13 residues. CDR1 is LNHDA, CDR2 SQIVND, per germline (reference sequence). Here the CDR3 DNA reads TGTGCCAGTAGTATATCAGTTAACTATGGCTACACCTTC. Translated: CASSISVNYGYTF.

This clone was seen a handful of times. This chain uses TRBV6-5 with TRBJ2-5; 12 bases agree with TRBD2. J gave up 4 bases and V 5 bases, and 5 bases lay outside the gene matches. CDR1 and CDR2 from the germline V gene are MNHEY and SVGAGI. There are 15 residues in the CDR3. CDR3 sequence (DNA): TGTGCCAGCAGTCAGACTAGCGGGGGCCGAGAGACCCAGTACTTC. Protein: CASSQTSGGRETQYF.

This clone has just a few counts. DNA for the CDR3: TGCGCCAGCAGTGACCCGGGGGTGTGCAATCAGCCCCAGCATTTT. Translated, it gives CASSDPGVCNQPQHF. The chain combines TRBV10-1 with TRBJ1-5; a weak D match, TRBD1 (5 bases). From germline, CDR1 is WNHNN and CDR2 SYGVQD (reference sequence). Trimming removed 3 bases from V and 2 bases from J, with 11 bases in between. The CDR3 extends over 15 amino acids.

This clone was counted a few times. This CDR3 is also generated by other DNA sequences in the sample. The genes are TRBV5-4 and TRBJ1-2; a possible D gene is TRBD1 (5 bases). The CDR3 sequence is 15 residues long. V was cut by 0 bases and J by 1 base, with 10 bases left in between. In germline, CDR1 is SGHNT, CDR2 YYREEE (reference sequence). The CDR3 nucleotides read TGTGCCAGCAGCTTGGTCGGGGGAAGTAACTATGGCTACACCTTC. Translating gives CASSLVGGSNYGYTF.

V gene TRBV9 combines with J gene TRBJ1-2; 9 bases line up with TRBD1. V lost 1 base, J lost 4 bases, and 5 bases stayed unmatched. Germline V CDR1 and CDR2: SGDLS, YYNGEE. This CDR3 contains 15 residues. CDR3 amino acids: CASSVTGQGIYGYTF. In nucleotides, the CDR3 is TGTGCCAGCAGCGTAACGGGACAGGGAATCTATGGCTACACCTTC.

The gene calls are TRBV5-1 and TRBJ2-2, with D possibly matching TRBD1 (6 bases). The CDR3 has 15 amino acids. Germline CDR1 reads SGHRS; CDR2 reads YFSETQ. V was pared by 4 bases and J by 4 bases, with 14 bases between. For the CDR3, the DNA is TGCGCCAGCAGCCAAGGGGGTAGTGGCACCGGGGAGCTGTTTTTT. Translated, it gives CASSQGGSGTGELFF.

This clone was detected only once. The genes are TRBV5-8 and TRBJ1-5; tentatively, D is TRBD1 (5 bases). Germline values: CDR1 SGHTS, CDR2 YDEGEE. This CDR3 region has 14 residues. V was trimmed by 0 bases and J by 7 bases, leaving 11 bases between them. The CDR3 loop reads CASSLVGLRQPQHF. CDR3 in DNA: TGTGCCAGCAGCTTGGTGGGGCTCAGGCAGCCCCAGCATTTT.